This TCR beta chain was documented in a study of CD8 T cells in ankylosing spondylitis. Study-level results: It appeared that ankylosing spondylitis blood was characterized by a TCR beta motif of several highly homologous variants.

From the 5' RACE reads, TCRdb called clonotypes with MiXCR, one entry per CDR3 protein. Of 200,000 to 250,000 distinct CDR3 sequences listed, around 17% are singletons. CDR3 length: 16 amino acids. The V gene's germline CDR1 is SEHNR and CDR2 FQNEAQ (reference sequence). Comments on this clonotype: Its cognate antigen is unknown. At one of its ends the junction is not consistent with the germline gene, which may arise from a read error.

The chain is built from TRBV7-9 and TRBJ2-7, with D tentatively TRBD1 (5 bases). Source material: blood, either unsorted or a sorted T cell fraction (not recorded which). The TCR comes from a male donor with ankylosing spondylitis. The CDR3 DNA sequence: TGTGCCAGCAGCTCCCTCCTACTTGAGACAGCCTACGAGCAGCACTTC. Translated, it gives CASSSLLLETAYEQHF.